This entry features one T cell receptor beta chain sequence. Its specificity is not known. CDR1 is MDHEN, CDR2 SYDVKM, per germline. This CDR3 contains 15 residues. After removal of 5 bases from V and 1 base from J, the junction contained 6 bases not matched to a gene. This specimen comes from a study of shared clonotypes between healthy human individuals. Per the original data handling: Junction-only immunoSEQ data arrived without quality scores, meaning filtering differed. Generated by immunoSEQ multiplex PCR, the TCRdb table keeps only in-frame clones and is missing some. V, J and clone size derive from that table, while D and trimming were established from the DNA sequence. This sample has a few million clones, with roughly 93% found just once. Study findings and constraints: Among non-shared clonotypes, generation probabilities were lower than among those shared by all four donors.

Sequencing was done on a sample of naive CD4+ T cells from PBMCs. Subset described: CD45RA+ positively selected. This chain joins TRBV28 and TRBJ2-5, with 8 bases identical to TRBD1. This clonotype originated in a man between 18 and 35 years old in good health. Some clones in this sample may be carry-over from other donors' samples. CDR3 coding DNA: TGTGCCAGCAGTGCTGCAGGGGGCAGCCAAGAGACCCAGTACTTC. Protein: CASSAAGGSQETQYF.